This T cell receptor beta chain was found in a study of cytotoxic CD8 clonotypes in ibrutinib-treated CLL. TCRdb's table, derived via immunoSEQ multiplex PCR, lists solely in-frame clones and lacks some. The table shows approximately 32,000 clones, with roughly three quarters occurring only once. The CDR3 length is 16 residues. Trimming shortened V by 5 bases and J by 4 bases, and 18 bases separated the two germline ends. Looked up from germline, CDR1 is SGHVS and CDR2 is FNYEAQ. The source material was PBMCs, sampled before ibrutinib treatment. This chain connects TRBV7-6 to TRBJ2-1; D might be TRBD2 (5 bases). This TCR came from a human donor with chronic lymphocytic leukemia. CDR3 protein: CASSRGGSVGYNEQFF. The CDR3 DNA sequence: TGTGCCAGCAGCCGAGGAGGATCGGTGGGGTACAATGAGCAGTTCTTC. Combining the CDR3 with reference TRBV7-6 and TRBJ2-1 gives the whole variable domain GAGVSQSPRYKVTKRGQDVALRCDPISGHVSLYWYRQALGQGPEFLTYFNYEAQQDKSGLPNDRFSAERPEGSISTLTIQRTEQRDSAMYRCASSRGGSVGYNEQFFGPGTRLTVL.